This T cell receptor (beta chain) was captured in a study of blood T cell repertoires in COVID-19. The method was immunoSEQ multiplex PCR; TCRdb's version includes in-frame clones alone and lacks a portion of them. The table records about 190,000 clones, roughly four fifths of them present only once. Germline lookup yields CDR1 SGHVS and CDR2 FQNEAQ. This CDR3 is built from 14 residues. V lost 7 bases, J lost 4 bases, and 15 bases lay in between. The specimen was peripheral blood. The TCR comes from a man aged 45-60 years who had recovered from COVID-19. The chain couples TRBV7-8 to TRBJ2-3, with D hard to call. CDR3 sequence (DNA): TGTGCCAGCACCGGTAGCCCGAGTTCAGATACGCAGTATTTT. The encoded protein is CASTGSPSSDTQYF.